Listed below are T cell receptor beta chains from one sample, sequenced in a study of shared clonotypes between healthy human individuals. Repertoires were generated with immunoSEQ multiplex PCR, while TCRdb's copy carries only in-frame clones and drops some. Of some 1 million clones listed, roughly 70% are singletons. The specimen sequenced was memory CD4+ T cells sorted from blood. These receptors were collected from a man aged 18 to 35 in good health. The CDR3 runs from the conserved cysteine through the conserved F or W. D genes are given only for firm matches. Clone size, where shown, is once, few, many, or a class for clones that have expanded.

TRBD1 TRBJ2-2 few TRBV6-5 TGTGCCAGCAGTGAACAGGGGTCCGCCGGGGAGCTGTTTTTT CASSEQGSAGELFF
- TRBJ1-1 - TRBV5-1 TGCGCCAGCAGCCCTACCCCAGGATCCTCCAACACTGAAGCTTTCTTT CASSPTPGSSNTEAFF
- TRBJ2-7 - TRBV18 TGTGCCAGCTCACCTGCAGCTGGACAGATCGGCTACGAGCAGTACTTC CASSPAAGQIGYEQYF
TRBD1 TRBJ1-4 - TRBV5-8 TGTGCCAGCAGTCCCGGGACAGGGTCGTTAACTAATGAAAAACTGTTTTTT CASSPGTGSLTNEKLFF
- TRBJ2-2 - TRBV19 TGTGCCAGTAGTATAGGGGGGCGGGCCTACACCGGGGAGCTGTTTTTT CASSIGGRAYTGELFF
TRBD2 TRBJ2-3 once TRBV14 TGTGCCAGCAGCCAAAACCTAGCGGGAGGTTGGAATACGCAGTATTTT CASSQNLAGGWNTQYF
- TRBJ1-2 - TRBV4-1 TGCGCCAGCAGCCCCTCGTTGGGTACTAACTATGGCTACACCTTC CASSPSLGTNYGYTF
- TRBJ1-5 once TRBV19 TGTGCCAGTAGTATCCGCGAAGCCAGGGTCAATCAGCCCCAGCATTTT CASSIREARVNQPQHF
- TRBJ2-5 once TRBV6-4 TGTGCCAGCAGTGAAGGTGGTGGGGAGACCCAGTACTTC CASSEGGGETQYF
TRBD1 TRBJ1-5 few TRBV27 TGTGCCAGCATAAAGTCCGGACAGGGGAATCAGCCCCAGCATTTT CASIKSGQGNQPQHF
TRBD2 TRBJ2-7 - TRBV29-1 TGCAGCGTTATCGACGGGGGGGGTCGGACCTACGAGCAGTACTTC CSVIDGGGRTYEQYF
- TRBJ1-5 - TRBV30 TGTGCCTGGAGTAAAAAAGGGGATCAGCCCCAGCATTTT CAWSKKGDQPQHF
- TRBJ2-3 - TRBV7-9 TGTGCCAGCAGCTTAGCGTATAGTAGCAAGGATACGCAGTATTTT CASSLAYSSKDTQYF
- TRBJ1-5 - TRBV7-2 TGTGCCAGCAGCTTGTTGGGCCAGCAGCCCCAGCATTTT CASSLLGQQPQHF
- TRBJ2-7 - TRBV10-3 TGTGCCATCAGTGAGAAGGTTGGGACGGGGAACGGGGTGATACACGAGCAGTACTTC CAISEKVGTGNGVIHEQYF
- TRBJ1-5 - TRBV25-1 TGTGCCAGCAGTTCAGGGAATCAGCCCCAGCATTTT CASSSGNQPQHF
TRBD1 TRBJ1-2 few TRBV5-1 TGCGCCAGCAGCTTGGGGACAGGGACCTATGGCTACACCTTC CASSLGTGTYGYTF
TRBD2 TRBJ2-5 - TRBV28 TGTGCCAGCAGTTCCACTAGCGGGGGCCCGCAAGAGACCCAGTACTTC CASSSTSGGPQETQYF
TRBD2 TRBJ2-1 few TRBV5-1 TGCGCCAGCAGCTTGACTAGCGGGGGGGCCGGTTCCTATGAGCAGTTCTTC CASSLTSGGAGSYEQFF
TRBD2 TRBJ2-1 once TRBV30 TGTGCCTGGGCCGTTCTAGCGGGGGGCCGGAGCTCCTACAATGAGCAGTTCTTC CAWAVLAGGRSSYNEQFF
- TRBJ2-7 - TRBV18 TGTGCCAGCTCACCACCTTTCAGCGCCGCCGGGGGTAGGTCCTACGAGCAGTACTTC CASSPPFSAAGGRSYEQYF
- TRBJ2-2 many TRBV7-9 TGTGCCAGCAGCTTAGAAGGATCGGGGAACACCGGGGAGCTGTTTTTT CASSLEGSGNTGELFF
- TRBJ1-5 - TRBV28 TGTGCCAGCAGTTTAATACGGGGGTTGAAACAGGGGCCCCAGCATTTT CASSLIRGLKQGPQHF
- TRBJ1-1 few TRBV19 TGTGCCAGTAGGCGGCAGAGGAACACTGAAGCTTTCTTT CASRRQRNTEAFF
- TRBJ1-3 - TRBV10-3 TGTGCCATCAAGGGGGGGAAATCTGGAAACACCATATATTTT CAIKGGKSGNTIYF
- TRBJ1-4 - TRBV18 TGTGCCAGCTCACGGACGGGTCAGAGCGGGGAAAAACTGTTTTTT CASSRTGQSGEKLFF
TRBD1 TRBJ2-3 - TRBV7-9 TGTGCCAGCAGCTCCCGAGGACAGGGGCAAGCAGATACGCAGTATTTT CASSSRGQGQADTQYF
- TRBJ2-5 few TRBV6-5 TGTGCCAGCAGTTACTTCCAAGAGACCCAGTACTTC CASSYFQETQYF
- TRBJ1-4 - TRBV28 TGTGCCGCAGTCCCAAGGATCCTCACAACTAATGAAAAACTGTTTTTT CAAVPRILTTNEKLFF
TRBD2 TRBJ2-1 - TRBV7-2 TGTGCCAGCAGCCCACCGGGACTAGCGGGAGGGCGAGAGCAGTTCTTC CASSPPGLAGGREQFF
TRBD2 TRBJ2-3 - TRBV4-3 TGCGCCAGCAGCCAGGAAGTCCCCTCACTAGCGGGAAAATTCACAGATACGCAGTATTTT CASSQEVPSLAGKFTDTQYF
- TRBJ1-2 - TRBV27 TGTGCCAGCAGTTATCAGGGGTCCTATGGCTACACCTTC CASSYQGSYGYTF
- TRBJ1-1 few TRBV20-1 TGCAGTGCTTACATGAACACTGAAGCTTTCTTT CSAYMNTEAFF
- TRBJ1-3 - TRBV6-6 TGTGCCAGCAGCCCCCGAAGCTCTGGAAACACCATATATTTT CASSPRSSGNTIYF
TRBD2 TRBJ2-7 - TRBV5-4 TGTGCCAGCAGACTAGCGGGCGTCGACGAGCAGTACTTC CASRLAGVDEQYF
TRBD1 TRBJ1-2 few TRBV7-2 TGTGCCAGCAGCCCTCGCCCGGGACAGGGAGGGGAGTACACCTTC CASSPRPGQGGEYTF
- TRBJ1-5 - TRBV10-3 TGTGCCATCAGTGGCGGCAGAAATAGCAATCAGCCCCAGCATTTT CAISGGRNSNQPQHF
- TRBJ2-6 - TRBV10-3 TGTGCCATTAGGGCCAACTCTGGGGCCAACGTCCTGACTTTC CAIRANSGANVLTF
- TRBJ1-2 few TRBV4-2 TGTGCCAGCAGCCAAGATGAGATACAGGGTTATGGCTACACCTTC CASSQDEIQGYGYTF
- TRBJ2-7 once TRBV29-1 TGCAGCGTTGCGGACACGGGTTACGAGCAGTACTTC CSVADTGYEQYF
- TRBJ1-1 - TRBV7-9 TGTGCCAGCAGCCCTCGAAGGACGGTGAACACTGAAGCTTTCTTT CASSPRRTVNTEAFF
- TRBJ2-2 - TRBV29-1 TGCAGCGTTCGGGCCCAATCAGGGTACACCGGGGAGCTGTTTTTT CSVRAQSGYTGELFF
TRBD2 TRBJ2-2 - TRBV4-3 TGCGCCAGCAGTAATCCTAGCGGGACCTACACCGGGGAGCTGTTTTTT CASSNPSGTYTGELFF
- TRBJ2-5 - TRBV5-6 TGTGCCAGCAGCTCCCTCGGGGAGGCAGAGACCCAGTACTTC CASSSLGEAETQYF
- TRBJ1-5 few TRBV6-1 TGTGCCAGCAGTGGCGGGACTCCCCCCTATCAGCCCCAGCATTTT CASSGGTPPYQPQHF
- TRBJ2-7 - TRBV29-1 TGCAGCGCCGCGAGTTCAGGGTACTCCTACGAGCAGTACTTC CSAASSGYSYEQYF
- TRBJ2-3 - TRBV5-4 TGTGCCAGCAGCCTGGACGCGTCCTCGACAGATACGCAGTATTTT CASSLDASSTDTQYF
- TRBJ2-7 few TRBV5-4 TGTGCCAGCAGCTTGATAGCCAAACAGGACGAGCAGTACTTC CASSLIAKQDEQYF
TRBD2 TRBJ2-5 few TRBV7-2 TGTGCCAGCAGCTTTTCCCAGCGGGGGGCATGGGAGACCCAGTACTTC CASSFSQRGAWETQYF
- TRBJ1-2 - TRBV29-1 TGCAGCGTTGATGGGAATTTCAACTATGGCTACACCTTC CSVDGNFNYGYTF
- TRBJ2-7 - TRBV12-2 TGTGCAAGTCGGCGTCCGGGACAGGGCAGGTCCTACGAGCAGTACTTC CASRRPGQGRSYEQYF
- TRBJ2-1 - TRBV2 TGTGCCAGCAGTTACATAAGCTCCTACAATGAGCAGTTCTTC CASSYISSYNEQFF
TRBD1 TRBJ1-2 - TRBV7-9 TGTGCCAGCACCTACAGGGGGGGCGAGGGCGGCTACACCTTC CASTYRGGEGGYTF